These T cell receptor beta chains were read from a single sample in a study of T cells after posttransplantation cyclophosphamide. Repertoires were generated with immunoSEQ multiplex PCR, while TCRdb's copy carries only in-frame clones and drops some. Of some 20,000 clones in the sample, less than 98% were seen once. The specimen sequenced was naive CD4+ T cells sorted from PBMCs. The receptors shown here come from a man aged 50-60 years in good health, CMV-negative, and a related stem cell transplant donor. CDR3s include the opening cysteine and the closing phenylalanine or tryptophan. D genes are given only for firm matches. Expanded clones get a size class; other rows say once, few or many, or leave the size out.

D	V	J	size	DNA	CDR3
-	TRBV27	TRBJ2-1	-	TGTGCCAGCAGTTTCGACCAGGGGAATGAGCAGTTCTTC	CASSFDQGNEQFF
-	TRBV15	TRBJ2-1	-	TGTGCCACCAGCGAGGGATACAATGAGCAGTTCTTC	CATSEGYNEQFF
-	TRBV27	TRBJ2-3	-	TGTGCCAGCAGCAAGACCGTCTACGGGACAGATACGCAGTATTTT	CASSKTVYGTDTQYF
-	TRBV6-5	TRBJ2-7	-	TGTGCCAGCAGTTACGCCAGCGGGCCCGCCTACGAGCAGTACTTC	CASSYASGPAYEQYF
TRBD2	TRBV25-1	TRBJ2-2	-	TGTGCCAGCAGTGAGACGCTAGCGGCGAACACCGGGGAGCTGTTTTTT	CASSETLAANTGELFF
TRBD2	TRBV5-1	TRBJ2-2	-	TGCGCCAGCAGCCCCGGGACTATCCACACCGGGGAGCTGTTTTTT	CASSPGTIHTGELFF
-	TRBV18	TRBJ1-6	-	TGTGCCAGCTCGCCGACGCAGGTCCGCTATAATTCACCCCTCCACTTT	CASSPTQVRYNSPLHF
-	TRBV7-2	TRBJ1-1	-	TGTGCCAGCAGCTTAGTTGACTACACTGAAGCTTTCTTT	CASSLVDYTEAFF
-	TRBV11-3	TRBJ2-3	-	TGTGCCAGCAGCATGGCCCCGCGAGGCGTCGCAGATACGCAGTATTTT	CASSMAPRGVADTQYF
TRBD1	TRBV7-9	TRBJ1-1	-	TGTGCCAGCAGTCCCCGACAGGGTGACACTGAAGCTTTCTTT	CASSPRQGDTEAFF
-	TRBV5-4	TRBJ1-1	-	TGTGCCAGCAGCTGGGGGGGGACCACTGAAGCTTTCTTT	CASSWGGTTEAFF
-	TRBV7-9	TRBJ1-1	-	TGTGCCAGCAGCTTAGTACGGGGGAACACTGAAGCTTTCTTT	CASSLVRGNTEAFF
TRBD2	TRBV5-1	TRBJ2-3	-	TGCGCCAGCAGCTTGGCGCTAGCGGGAGGCACAGATACGCAGTATTTT	CASSLALAGGTDTQYF
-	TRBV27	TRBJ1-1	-	TGTGCCAGCAGTCCCCTGGTTGGGACTAAAGGGCCTGAAGCTTTCTTT	CASSPLVGTKGPEAFF
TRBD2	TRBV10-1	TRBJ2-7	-	TGCGCCAGCAGTGAGAATCTAGCGGGAGGGGGAGAGCAGTACTTC	CASSENLAGGGEQYF
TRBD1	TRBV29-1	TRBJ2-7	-	TGCAGCGTTGAACCGACAGGGAACCACGAGCAGTACTTC	CSVEPTGNHEQYF
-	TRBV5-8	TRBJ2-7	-	TGTGCCAGCAGCGCGCGGCCGGGAGACTCCTACGAGCAGTACTTC	CASSARPGDSYEQYF
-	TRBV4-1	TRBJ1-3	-	TGCGCCAGCAGCCAAGATATGAGGTCCTTAATTGGAAACACCATATATTTT	CASSQDMRSLIGNTIYF
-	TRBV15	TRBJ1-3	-	TGTGCCACCAGCAGAGGCACAGGGATTGCGAACTCTGGAAACACCATATATTTT	CATSRGTGIANSGNTIYF
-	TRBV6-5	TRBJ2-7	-	TGTGCCAGCAGTTACCTCGGTTTGACGGGATCCTACGAGCAGTACTTC	CASSYLGLTGSYEQYF
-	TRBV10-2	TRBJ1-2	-	TGCGCCAGCAGTATAGGGGTCAACTATGGCTACACCTTC	CASSIGVNYGYTF
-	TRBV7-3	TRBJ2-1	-	TGTGCCAGCAGCTTGGGTCAGGGCATGGATGAGCAGTTCTTC	CASSLGQGMDEQFF
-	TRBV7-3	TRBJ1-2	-	TGTGCCAGGGGGGGGTCCTATGGCTACACCTTC	CARGGSYGYTF
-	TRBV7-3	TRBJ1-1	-	TGTGCCAGCAGCTTATGGGCAGGCTTTGAAGCTTTCTTT	CASSLWAGFEAFF
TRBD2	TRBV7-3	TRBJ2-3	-	TGTGCCAGCAGCTCCAGCGGGACCAGCACAGATACGCAGTATTTT	CASSSSGTSTDTQYF
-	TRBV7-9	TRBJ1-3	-	TGTGCCAGCAGCTGGTGGGACACAAAGGGAAACACCATATATTTT	CASSWWDTKGNTIYF
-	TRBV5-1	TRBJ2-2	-	TGCGCCAGTAGACTACCCAACACCGGGGAGCTGTTTTTT	CASRLPNTGELFF
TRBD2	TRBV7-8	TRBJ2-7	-	TGTGCCAGCAGTTGGACTAGCGGGGGGGCCTACGAGCAGTACTTC	CASSWTSGGAYEQYF
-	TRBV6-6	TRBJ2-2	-	TGTGCCAGCAATTCCGGGGATCTGGGCACCGGGGAGCTGTTTTTT	CASNSGDLGTGELFF
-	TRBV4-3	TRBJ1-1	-	TGCGCCAGCAGCCAAGATTCCCAGGGTGAAGCTTTCTTT	CASSQDSQGEAFF
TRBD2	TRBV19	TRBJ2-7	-	TGTGCCAGTAGTACGGGACTACCGTTTTCCTACGAGCAGTACTTC	CASSTGLPFSYEQYF
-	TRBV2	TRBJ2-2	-	TGTGCCAGCAGTGGGGCGGGCACCGGGGAGCTGTTTTTT	CASSGAGTGELFF
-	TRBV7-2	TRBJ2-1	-	TGTGCCAGCAGCTCGGGTTGGAATGAGCAGTTCTTC	CASSSGWNEQFF
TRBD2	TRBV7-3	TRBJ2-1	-	TGTGCCAGCAGCCTCGTCAGCGGGAGTGAGTATGCTGAGCAGTTCTTC	CASSLVSGSEYAEQFF
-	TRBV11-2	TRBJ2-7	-	TGTGCCAGCAGCTTTGTCTCAGGACAGCACTACGAGCAGTACTTC	CASSFVSGQHYEQYF
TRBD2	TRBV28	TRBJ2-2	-	TGTGCCAGCAGTTTATGGTTTGCGGGAGGGCCGGCCGGGGAGCTGTTTTTT	CASSLWFAGGPAGELFF
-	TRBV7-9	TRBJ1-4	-	TGTGCCAGCAGCTTAGGGAGGATGCGAGAAAAACTGTTTTTT	CASSLGRMREKLFF
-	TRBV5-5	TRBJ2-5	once	TGTGCCAGCAGCTTGCCAGGCCCGGGGGAGACCCAGTACTTC	CASSLPGPGETQYF
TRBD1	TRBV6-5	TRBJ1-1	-	TGTGCCAGCCTAGGGGACAGGGGGCGGGCGAACGGTTTCTTT	CASLGDRGRANGFF
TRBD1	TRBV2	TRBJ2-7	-	TGTGCCAGCAGCCAACAGGGGGCTCTGGGCGAGCAGTACTTC	CASSQQGALGEQYF
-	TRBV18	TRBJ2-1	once	TGTGCCAGCTCAGCAGCGTCCTCCTACAATGAGCAGTTCTTC	CASSAASSYNEQFF
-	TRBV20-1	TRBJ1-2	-	TGCAGTGCTCGAGGGACTAGTGGCTACACCTTC	CSARGTSGYTF
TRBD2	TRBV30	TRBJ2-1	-	TGTGCCTGGAGTGTAGGAGGACTAGCCAATGAGCAGTTCTTC	CAWSVGGLANEQFF
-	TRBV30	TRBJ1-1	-	TGTGCCTGGGGAGTTCGGAGCGCTTTCTTT	CAWGVRSAFF
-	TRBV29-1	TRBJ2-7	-	TGCAGCGTTGAATCGGGATACGAGCAGTACTTC	CSVESGYEQYF
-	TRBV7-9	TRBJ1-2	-	TGTGCCAGCAGCTTAAGGGAGGGAACTAACTATGGCTACACCTTC	CASSLREGTNYGYTF
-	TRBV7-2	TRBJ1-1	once	TGTGCCAGCAGCTACCTACAGGGATACACTGAAGCTTTCTTT	CASSYLQGYTEAFF
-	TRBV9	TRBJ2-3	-	TGTGCCAGCTCCGGAGGGGCGGTCTCGGTAGATACGCAGTATTTT	CASSGGAVSVDTQYF
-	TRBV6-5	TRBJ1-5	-	TGTGCCAGCAGTTGGGTTCCGGAGGGGCCTCAGCCCCAGCATTTT	CASSWVPEGPQPQHF
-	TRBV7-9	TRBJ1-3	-	TGTGCCAGCAGATCAGACGGGTACTCTGGAAACACCATATATTTT	CASRSDGYSGNTIYF
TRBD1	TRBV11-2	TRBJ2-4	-	TGTGCCAGCAGCTCGATAAGGGGGCAAGGAAACATTCAGTACTTC	CASSSIRGQGNIQYF
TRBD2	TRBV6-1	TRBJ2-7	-	TGTGCCAGCAGCCAGGGAGGGAGGGAGCAGTACTTC	CASSQGGREQYF
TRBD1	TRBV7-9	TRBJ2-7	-	TGTGCCACCGGACAGGGAAGCTACGAGCAGTACTTC	CATGQGSYEQYF
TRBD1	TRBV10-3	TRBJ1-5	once	TGTGCCATCAGTGAGGCGAGTGGACAGGGTAGGGGTCAGCCCCAGCATTTT	CAISEASGQGRGQPQHF
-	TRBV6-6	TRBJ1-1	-	TGTGCCAGCAGTTACGACGCGGTGAACACTGAAGCTTTCTTT	CASSYDAVNTEAFF
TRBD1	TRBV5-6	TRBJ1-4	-	TGTGCCAGCAGCTTGGACAGGGGAAAACTGTTTTTT	CASSLDRGKLFF
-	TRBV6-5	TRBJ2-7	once	TGTGCCAGCAAGTACCGCGCCATCCAGTACTTC	CASKYRAIQYF
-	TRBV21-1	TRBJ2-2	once	TGTGCCAGCAGCAGGGGACAGGCGGGTGGCGGGGAGCTGTTTTTT	CASSRGQAGGGELFF
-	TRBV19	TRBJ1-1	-	TGTGCCAGTAGCGCGGTGTTGGATAACACTGAAGCTTTCTTT	CASSAVLDNTEAFF